This TCR beta chain was sequenced in a study of cytomegalovirus exposure and HLA in healthy donors. Study results and limitations: There were three CMV-associated chains whose specificity for CMV antigens was confirmed in vitro. 87-base-pair reads could not separate some V segments, including TRBV6-2 and TRBV6-3.

With V trimmed by 5 bases and J by 0 bases, 5 bases remained unmatched. Germline V gene data show CDR1 as SGHAT and CDR2 as FQNNGV. The CDR3 runs to 15 residues. This clone was counted many times. Its antigen is still unknown. PCR was performed using 60 Vbeta and 13 Jbeta primers. TCRdb keeps only in-frame clones here, not all; method: immunoSEQ multiplex PCR. The table lists roughly 120,000 clones, 76% of them singletons. The sequenced material came from PBMCs. This TCR was sampled from a man aged 50 to 60 in good health and CMV-seropositive. This chain uses TRBV11-2 with TRBJ2-3, with 7 bases that match TRBD1. The CDR3 DNA reads as TGTGCCAGCAGCCCGAGGGGGCGCAGCACAGATACGCAGTATTTT. Encoded protein: CASSPRGRSTDTQYF.